A selection of T cell receptor beta chains follows, all from one sample in a study of blood T cells in healthy people across ages. Using its own MiXCR run on the 5' RACE reads, TCRdb lists one record per CDR3 protein. The sample has around 670,000 distinct CDR3 sequences; about 30% are singletons. Sequenced sample: blood. The receptors originated from an elderly woman in good health. Both conserved end residues are part of each CDR3. Fields, in order: CDR3 length, clone size, J gene, D gene, V gene, CDR3 DNA, CDR3 protein. A D gene is named only where the DNA matches it firmly. Expanded clones get a size class; other rows say once, few or many, or leave the size out.

cdr3_length: 15; clone_size: few; j_call: TRBJ2-1; d_call: TRBD1; v_call: TRBV18; cdr3_nt: TGTGCCAGCTCACCAAACGAGGGGGCTCACAATGAGCAGTTCTTC; cdr3_aa: CASSPNEGAHNEQFF
cdr3_length: 14; clone_size: NA; j_call: TRBJ2-7; d_call: TRBD1; v_call: TRBV5-5; cdr3_nt: TGTGCCAGCAGCCGCAGGGGGTTGGGATACGAGCGGTACTTC; cdr3_aa: CASSRRGLGYERYF
cdr3_length: 12; clone_size: few; j_call: TRBJ2-7; d_call: NA; v_call: TRBV2; cdr3_nt: TGTGCCAGCTATCAAAGCCGCTACGAGCAGTACTTC; cdr3_aa: CASYQSRYEQYF
cdr3_length: 12; clone_size: many; j_call: TRBJ2-7; d_call: NA; v_call: TRBV20-1; cdr3_nt: TGCAGTGCCTCGCATTCTTCCTACGAGCAGTACTTC; cdr3_aa: CSASHSSYEQYF
cdr3_length: 15; clone_size: many; j_call: TRBJ2-7; d_call: TRBD1; v_call: TRBV6-4; cdr3_nt: TGTGCCAGCATTGATGTGGGACAGGGTTGCTACGAGCAGTACTTC; cdr3_aa: CASIDVGQGCYEQYF
cdr3_length: 13; clone_size: NA; j_call: TRBJ1-1; d_call: NA; v_call: TRBV7-2; cdr3_nt: TGTGCCAGCAGCTTTACGGGGCGAGCTGAAGCTTTCTTT; cdr3_aa: CASSFTGRAEAFF
cdr3_length: 16; clone_size: NA; j_call: TRBJ1-2; d_call: TRBD1; v_call: TRBV6-1; cdr3_nt: TGTGCCAGCAGTGACCCACTGGACAGGTTCGACTATGGCTACACCTTC; cdr3_aa: CASSDPLDRFDYGYTF
cdr3_length: 14; clone_size: NA; j_call: TRBJ1-5; d_call: NA; v_call: TRBV2; cdr3_nt: TGTGTCAGCAACTGGGACGATAGCAATCAGCCCCAGCATTTT; cdr3_aa: CVSNWDDSNQPQHF
cdr3_length: 15; clone_size: many; j_call: TRBJ1-5; d_call: NA; v_call: TRBV20-1; cdr3_nt: TGCAGTGCTAGAGATCAAAGGAGGAGCAATCAGCCCCAGCATTTT; cdr3_aa: CSARDQRRSNQPQHF
cdr3_length: 13; clone_size: NA; j_call: TRBJ2-7; d_call: NA; v_call: TRBV29-1; cdr3_nt: TGCAGCGTTGAAGACGGGGGCCTCTACGAGCAGTACTTC; cdr3_aa: CSVEDGGLYEQYF
cdr3_length: 16; clone_size: NA; j_call: TRBJ1-1; d_call: NA; v_call: TRBV12-3/TRBV12-4; cdr3_nt: TGTGCCAGCAGTTCCCCCTTAGGAGGGGGTATAACTGAAGCTTTCTTT; cdr3_aa: CASSSPLGGGITEAFF
cdr3_length: 11; clone_size: NA; j_call: TRBJ2-7; d_call: NA; v_call: TRBV2; cdr3_nt: TGTGCCAGCACGGGCAGGGACGAGCAGTACTTC; cdr3_aa: CASTGRDEQYF
cdr3_length: 20; clone_size: NA; j_call: TRBJ2-5; d_call: TRBD2; v_call: TRBV7-2; cdr3_nt: TGTGCCAGCAGCCGAACACTATTAGCGGGGGGACCCTACAATCAAGAGACCCAGTACTTC; cdr3_aa: CASSRTLLAGGPYNQETQYF
cdr3_length: 16; clone_size: many; j_call: TRBJ2-1; d_call: TRBD1; v_call: TRBV5-1; cdr3_nt: TGCGCCAGCAGCCCACAGGGGGCATCGGGGGTTAATGAGCAGTTCTTC; cdr3_aa: CASSPQGASGVNEQFF
cdr3_length: 11; clone_size: many; j_call: TRBJ2-7; d_call: NA; v_call: TRBV6-2/TRBV6-3; cdr3_nt: TGTGCCAGCAGGCGTGACCTTAAACAGTACTTC; cdr3_aa: CASRRDLKQYF
cdr3_length: 11; clone_size: many; j_call: TRBJ2-4; d_call: NA; v_call: TRBV29-1; cdr3_nt: TGCAGCGTTGAAGGTGGAAACATTCAGTACTTC; cdr3_aa: CSVEGGNIQYF
cdr3_length: 13; clone_size: NA; j_call: TRBJ2-7; d_call: NA; v_call: TRBV6-1; cdr3_nt: TGTGCCAGCGGAAACGGCTTCACGGGCGAGCAGTACTTC; cdr3_aa: CASGNGFTGEQYF
cdr3_length: 11; clone_size: NA; j_call: TRBJ2-1; d_call: NA; v_call: TRBV10-3; cdr3_nt: TGTGCCGTAACAGGGTACAATGGGCAGTTCTTC; cdr3_aa: CAVTGYNGQFF
cdr3_length: 16; clone_size: many; j_call: TRBJ1-5; d_call: NA; v_call: TRBV6-2/TRBV6-3; cdr3_nt: TGTGCCAGCAGCACGGGACACCCTAGGTTGAATCAGCCCCAGCATTTT; cdr3_aa: CASSTGHPRLNQPQHF
cdr3_length: 13; clone_size: many; j_call: TRBJ2-7; d_call: TRBD2; v_call: TRBV4-3; cdr3_nt: TGCGCCAGTCCAAGGGCTAGCGGGGGCTACGAGTACTTC; cdr3_aa: CASPRASGGYEYF
cdr3_length: 16; clone_size: NA; j_call: TRBJ1-2; d_call: NA; v_call: TRBV7-2; cdr3_nt: TGTGCCAGCAGCCCCATGGGGGGGACCCTAAACTATGGCTACACCTTC; cdr3_aa: CASSPMGGTLNYGYTF
cdr3_length: 15; clone_size: many; j_call: TRBJ2-3; d_call: NA; v_call: TRBV5-1; cdr3_nt: TGTGCCAGCAGCTTAGAGGGGAGAGGCACAGATACGCAGTATTTT; cdr3_aa: CASSLEGRGTDTQYF
cdr3_length: 14; clone_size: many; j_call: TRBJ2-3; d_call: NA; v_call: TRBV20-1; cdr3_nt: TGCAGTGCTAGAGATCCTCGAACTACAGATACGCAGTATTTT; cdr3_aa: CSARDPRTTDTQYF
cdr3_length: 13; clone_size: many; j_call: TRBJ1-2; d_call: TRBD1; v_call: TRBV12-3/TRBV12-4; cdr3_nt: TGTGCCAGCAGACAGGGGGCAGGATATGGCTACACCTTC; cdr3_aa: CASRQGAGYGYTF
cdr3_length: 16; clone_size: many; j_call: TRBJ2-3; d_call: NA; v_call: TRBV15; cdr3_nt: TGTGCCACCAGCAGAGGGCTAGGGGCGTCCACAGATACGCAGTATTTT; cdr3_aa: CATSRGLGASTDTQYF
cdr3_length: 16; clone_size: NA; j_call: TRBJ1-1; d_call: NA; v_call: TRBV19; cdr3_nt: TGTGCCAGTAGTACCGGGGGGGGACGCATGAACACTGAAGCTTTCTTT; cdr3_aa: CASSTGGGRMNTEAFF
cdr3_length: 15; clone_size: many; j_call: TRBJ1-2; d_call: TRBD1; v_call: TRBV10-3; cdr3_nt: TGTGCCATCAGTGAGTCGGGGACAGCTAACTATGGCTACACCTTC; cdr3_aa: CAISESGTANYGYTF
cdr3_length: 17; clone_size: few; j_call: TRBJ2-5; d_call: NA; v_call: TRBV24-1; cdr3_nt: TGTGCCACCAGTGACCCTGGGAGGACAGTCCACCAAGAGACCCAGTACTTC; cdr3_aa: CATSDPGRTVHQETQYF
cdr3_length: 14; clone_size: NA; j_call: TRBJ2-2; d_call: TRBD1; v_call: TRBV3-1; cdr3_nt: TGTGCCAGCTCCAGACAGGGGAGCACCGGGGAGCTGTTTTTT; cdr3_aa: CASSRQGSTGELFF
cdr3_length: 14; clone_size: few; j_call: TRBJ1-1; d_call: NA; v_call: TRBV29-1; cdr3_nt: TGCAGCGTTGGAGGGCCTTCCGGTGGGACTGAAGCTTTCTTT; cdr3_aa: CSVGGPSGGTEAFF
cdr3_length: 13; clone_size: NA; j_call: TRBJ2-5; d_call: NA; v_call: TRBV18; cdr3_nt: TGTGCCAGCTCAAACAGTGCGGGCAGTGAGCAGTACTTC; cdr3_aa: CASSNSAGSEQYF
cdr3_length: 18; clone_size: NA; j_call: TRBJ2-3; d_call: TRBD2; v_call: TRBV7-2; cdr3_nt: TGTGCCAGCAGCTCCCCCCCCTCTATGCGGGGGGTCACAGATACGCAGTATTTT; cdr3_aa: CASSSPPSMRGVTDTQYF
cdr3_length: 20; clone_size: many; j_call: TRBJ2-2; d_call: NA; v_call: TRBV4-1; cdr3_nt: TGCGCCAGCAGCCAAGAGTTGTTCCCCCCTTCGGATTTGGCTGCCGGGGAGCTGTTTTTT; cdr3_aa: CASSQELFPPSDLAAGELFF
cdr3_length: 14; clone_size: NA; j_call: TRBJ1-4; d_call: TRBD1; v_call: TRBV7-9; cdr3_nt: TGTGCCCGCAGGTCAGGGGGCGGTAATGAAAAACTGTTTTTT; cdr3_aa: CARRSGGGNEKLFF
cdr3_length: 15; clone_size: NA; j_call: TRBJ2-1; d_call: TRBD2; v_call: TRBV7-3; cdr3_nt: TGTGCCAGCAGCCCGATAGCGGGGGGGGAAAATGAGCAGTTCTTC; cdr3_aa: CASSPIAGGENEQFF
cdr3_length: 16; clone_size: NA; j_call: TRBJ2-5; d_call: NA; v_call: TRBV7-9; cdr3_nt: TGTGCCAGCAGCCCAAGAATCCTAGCGTCGGGTGAGACCCAGTACTTC; cdr3_aa: CASSPRILASGETQYF
cdr3_length: 16; clone_size: NA; j_call: TRBJ2-3; d_call: NA; v_call: TRBV20-1; cdr3_nt: TGCAGTGGGAGGGCCAGCGCGGGGGCCCCCACAGATACGCAGTATTTT; cdr3_aa: CSGRASAGAPTDTQYF
cdr3_length: 13; clone_size: NA; j_call: TRBJ2-3; d_call: NA; v_call: TRBV30; cdr3_nt: TGTGCCTGGAGCGGGGGGCCCAGGGATACGCAGTATTTT; cdr3_aa: CAWSGGPRDTQYF
cdr3_length: 16; clone_size: many; j_call: TRBJ2-3; d_call: TRBD2; v_call: TRBV15; cdr3_nt: TGTGCCACCAGCACCCGACTAGCGGGGACCACAGATACGCAGTATTTT; cdr3_aa: CATSTRLAGTTDTQYF
cdr3_length: 13; clone_size: NA; j_call: TRBJ2-7; d_call: TRBD1; v_call: TRBV7-2; cdr3_nt: TGTGCCAGCAGATCACAGGGGCACTACGAGCAGTACTTC; cdr3_aa: CASRSQGHYEQYF